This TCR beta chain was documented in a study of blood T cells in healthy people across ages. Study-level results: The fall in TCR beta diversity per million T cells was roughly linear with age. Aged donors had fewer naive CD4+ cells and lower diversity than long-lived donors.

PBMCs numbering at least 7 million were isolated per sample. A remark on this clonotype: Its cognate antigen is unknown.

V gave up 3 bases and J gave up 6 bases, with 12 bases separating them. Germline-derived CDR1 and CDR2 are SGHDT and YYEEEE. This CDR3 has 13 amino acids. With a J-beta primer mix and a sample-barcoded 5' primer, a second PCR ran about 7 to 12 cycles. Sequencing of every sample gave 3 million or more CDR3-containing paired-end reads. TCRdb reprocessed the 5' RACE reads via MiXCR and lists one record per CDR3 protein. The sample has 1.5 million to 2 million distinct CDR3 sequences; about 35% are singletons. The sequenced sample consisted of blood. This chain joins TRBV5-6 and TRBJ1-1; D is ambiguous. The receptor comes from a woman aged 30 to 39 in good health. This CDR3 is CASSWMADAEAFF. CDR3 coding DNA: TGTGCCAGCAGCTGGATGGCCGACGCTGAAGCTTTCTTT.